This T cell receptor (beta chain) is drawn from a study of HIV-infected patients and healthy controls. Overall study findings and caveats: In healthy controls, MAIT alpha CDR3s were common; in HIV+ repertoires, severely depleted. HIV-infected patients and controls differed significantly in mean usage of eight alpha and eight beta V genes. HIV-associated CDR3 frequencies dropped significantly during therapy; CMV-associated ones, mostly rising, changed nonsignificantly. Significantly higher mean Gini indices appeared in HIV-infected repertoires, possibly reflecting oligoclonality.

No cell fractionation was done, so the repertoire covers all unsorted peripheral blood T cells. Reverse transcription used 450 to 650 ng RNA and constant-region primers for alpha and beta. Using multiplexing indices, alpha and beta chain libraries were generated apart by chain-specific third strand synthesis. Using its own MiXCR run on the 5' RACE reads, TCRdb lists one record per CDR3 protein. In the table there are roughly 11,000 distinct CDR3 sequences, about 5.1% of which are singletons. Only a few counts were recorded for this clonotype. Antigen specificity is unknown. The source is an adult in good health. Sequencing was carried out using blood.

Written as DNA, the CDR3 is TGCGCCAGCAGCTTGGTAGGAGAGCAGTACTTC. The encoded protein is CASSLVGEQYF. The chain recombines TRBV5-1 with TRBJ2-7; D uncertain. The V end was cut by 0 bases, the J end by 7 bases, with 5 bases between. CDR1 and CDR2 from the germline V gene are SGHRS and YFSETQ. This CDR3 has 11 residues.